Each of the 23 T cell receptor beta chains below was sequenced from the same sample in a study of beta chain features in type 1 diabetes. cDNA synthesis used the whole RNA isolate, giving expressed TCRB sequences. Generated by immunoSEQ multiplex PCR, the TCRdb table keeps only in-frame clones and is missing some. The sample lists roughly 250,000 clones, roughly 9.6% seen once, with about 0.037% in the top ten. The sample consisted of naive CD4+ T cells from blood. Receptors originate from a woman under 30 in good health.

The chain carries TRBV7-2 and TRBJ1-1, with D perhaps TRBD1 (5 bases). Trimming left V 3 bases short and J 11 bases short, with 13 bases between. The CDR3 has 12 amino acids. CDR1 SGHTA and CDR2 FQGNSA come from the germline V gene. The CDR3, as DNA: TGTGCCAGCAGCTTGGTTCGTCAGGGTGCTTTCTTT. Translating gives CASSLVRQGAFF.

This clone was observed a handful of times. The junction differs from germline at one of its ends, possibly a read error. The chain carries TRBV30 and TRBJ2-4; 8 positions agree with TRBD1. The CDR3 runs to 13 residues. CDR1 and CDR2 (germline): GTSNPN, SVGIG (reference sequence). The CDR3 loop reads CAWSLGQGNIQCF. CDR3 bases: TGTGCCTGGAGTTTAGGACAGGGTAACATTCAGTGCTTC.

V gene TRBV7-9 combines with J gene TRBJ2-1; 7 bases align to TRBD1. The junction had 23 bases not matched to a gene; V was cut back by 3 bases and J by 9 bases. Per germline, CDR1 SEHNR and CDR2 FQNEAQ (reference sequence). The CDR3 has 19 residues. CDR3 DNA sequence: TGTGCCAGCAGCTTGAGGGGGCGTCCGACCCCCCCCAACAGGGGTGAGCAGTTCTTC. Translation gives CASSLRGRPTPPNRGEQFF.

V usage is TRBV5-1 and J usage is TRBJ2-7; 7 bases line up with TRBD2. Germline V gene data show CDR1 as SGHRS and CDR2 as YFSETQ. This CDR3 is 15 amino acids long. J was trimmed by 3 bases and V by 3 bases; bases with no gene match: 9. Written as DNA, the CDR3 is TGCGCCAGCAGCTCCGGACTAGTTAGGGGCTACGAGCAGTACTTC. Encoded protein: CASSSGLVRGYEQYF.

The V call is TRBV5-1, the J call TRBJ2-2; 11 bases are a match to TRBD1. Germline CDR1 reads SGHRS; CDR2 reads YFSETQ. CDR3 length: 16 amino acids. The V gene end was trimmed by 3 bases and the J gene end by 2 bases; junction bases not matched to a gene: 3. The CDR3 DNA follows: TGCGCCAGCAGCTGGAGGACAGGGGGCAACACCGGGGAGCTGTTTTTT. Amino acids: CASSWRTGGNTGELFF.

The V call is TRBV10-3, the J call TRBJ1-1, with a weak D call TRBD1 (6 bases). Germline loops: CDR1 ENHRY, CDR2 SYGVKD. The CDR3 is 15 amino acids. The ends were cut back, 0 bases at V and 7 bases at J, with 15 bases in the middle. The CDR3 is CAISESGQGQIEAFF. As DNA, the CDR3 is TGTGCCATCAGTGAGTCGGGGCAGGGGCAAATTGAAGCTTTCTTT.

In its sample, this clone was seen a few times. V and J are TRBV13 and TRBJ2-3; no definite D call. With 5 bases removed from V and 0 bases from J, the gap between germline ends came to 9 bases. Germline values: CDR1 PRHDT, CDR2 FYEKMQ (reference sequence). CDR3 length: 14 amino acids. The CDR3 DNA is TGTGCCAGCAGCCCGCGGTCAAGCACAGATACGCAGTATTTT. Encoded protein: CASSPRSSTDTQYF.

This clone was observed a handful of times. This sequence joins TRBV30 and TRBJ1-6, with no clear D. CDR1 GTSNPN and CDR2 SVGIG come from the germline V gene (reference sequence). The length of the CDR3 is 16 residues. With 4 bases removed from V and 1 base from J, the gap between germline ends came to 14 bases. CDR3 sequence reads: CAWTQGWASYNSPLHF. CDR3 bases: TGTGCCTGGACTCAAGGCTGGGCGTCCTATAATTCACCCCTCCACTTT.

This clone has more than one count but fewer than ten. The chain is built from TRBV27 and TRBJ2-1; D is perhaps TRBD1 (5 bases). V was shortened by 5 bases and J by 2 bases, with 7 bases between the two germline ends. Germline-derived CDR1 and CDR2 are MNHEY and SMNVEV (reference sequence). The CDR3 extends over 13 amino acids. The CDR3 here is CASSRGTYNEQFF. In DNA form, the CDR3 reads TGTGCCAGCAGTAGGGGAACCTACAATGAGCAGTTCTTC.

The V call is TRBV2, the J call TRBJ1-3; D gene unclear. The germline V gene encodes CDR1 SNHLY and CDR2 FYNNEI. The CDR3 extends over 14 amino acids. Trimming stripped 7 bases from V and 1 base from J, with 11 bases between. The CDR3 here is CASTPEVSGNTIYF. Here the CDR3 DNA reads TGTGCCAGCACACCAGAGGTATCTGGAAACACCATATATTTT.

This clone has only a few counts. The chain employs TRBV7-3 and TRBJ2-5, with TRBD2 matching 11 bases. The germline V gene has CDR1 SGHTA and CDR2 FQGTGA. V shed 5 bases, J shed 7 bases, and the junction held 9 bases outside the gene matches. The CDR3 is 15 amino acids. As DNA, the CDR3 is TGTGCCAGCAGCCCTACTAGCGGGGGTACGGGGACCCAGTACTTC. Translating it yields CASSPTSGGTGTQYF.

The J gene is TRBJ2-3, the V gene TRBV9, with a weak D call TRBD1 (5 bases). The V gene's germline CDR1 is SGDLS and CDR2 YYNGEE. V shed 1 base and J shed 4 bases, with 10 bases lying between them. The CDR3 runs 14 residues. CDR3: CASSVSQAADTQYF. The CDR3 DNA sequence: TGTGCCAGCAGCGTATCACAGGCGGCAGATACGCAGTATTTT.

This sequence joins TRBV9 and TRBJ2-3; 7 nucleotides line up with TRBD2. The germline V gene encodes CDR1 SGDLS and CDR2 YYNGEE. V shed 3 bases, J shed 5 bases, and the junction held 24 bases outside the gene matches. The CDR3 spans 20 residues. CDR3 sequence: CASSEFPGVGGRGVRDTQYF. DNA for the CDR3: TGTGCCAGCAGCGAGTTCCCGGGGGTCGGCGGGAGAGGGGTGCGAGATACGCAGTATTTT. Full variable domain (outside the CDR3, taken from reference TRBV9 and TRBJ2-3): DSGVTQTPKHLITATGQRVTLRCSPRSGDLSVYWYQQSLDQGLQFLIQYYNGEERAKGNILERFSAQQFPDLHSELNLSSLELGDSALYFCASSEFPGVGGRGVRDTQYFGPGTRLTVL.

V is TRBV6-5 and J is TRBJ1-1, with 7 bases aligning to TRBD1. This CDR3 spans 12 amino acids. The germline CDR1 and CDR2 sequences are MNHEY and SVGAGI. The V and J ends lost 8 bases and 10 bases, in that order; junction bases with no gene match: 10. CDR3 amino acids: CASQKGPGGAFF. CDR3 sequence (DNA): TGTGCCAGCCAAAAGGGGCCAGGGGGAGCTTTCTTT.

This clone was seen only a few times. The chain joins TRBV7-9 to TRBJ2-7; 7 positions match TRBD1. The length of the CDR3 is 13 residues. With V trimmed by 7 bases and J by 3 bases, 6 bases remained unmatched. Per germline, CDR1 SEHNR and CDR2 FQNEAQ (reference sequence). The CDR3 loop is CASIQPGGYEQYF. CDR3 in DNA: TGTGCCAGCATCCAGCCAGGGGGCTACGAGCAGTACTTC.

The chain links TRBV6-6 to TRBJ2-3; tentative D call: TRBD2 (6 bases). Looked up from germline, CDR1 is MNHNY and CDR2 is SVGAGI (reference sequence). The CDR3 is 16 amino acids. Trimming pared 7 bases from V and 4 bases from J, leaving 21 bases between. CDR3 bases: TGTGCCAGCACCAAACGGGCCGGGGGTCGTGCAGATACGCAGTATTTT. This translates into CASTKRAGGRADTQYF.

This clone was picked up a small number of times. The CDR3 DNA sequence: TGTGCCAGCAGCTTAGTTGGGCTCTCCGTCTATGGCTACACCTTC. It translates to CASSLVGLSVYGYTF. V and J are TRBV11-2 and TRBJ1-2, with D uncertain. CDR1 SGHAT and CDR2 FQNNGV come from the germline V gene. The CDR3 runs to 15 residues. The germline V and J ends were trimmed by 1 base and 4 bases, with 13 bases remaining between them.

In this sample, this clone turned up a few times. The chain links TRBV2 to TRBJ1-1; D gene ambiguous. V was clipped by 3 bases and J by 7 bases, with 9 bases between them. The CDR3 contains 12 residues. Germline V gene data show CDR1 as SNHLY and CDR2 as FYNNEI. The CDR3 reads CASSERRNEAFF. The DNA of the CDR3 is TGTGCCAGCAGTGAGAGGAGAAATGAAGCTTTCTTT.

The sample holds a few counts of this clone. The rearrangement links TRBV6-1 to TRBJ2-7, with 7 bases matching TRBD1. The V gene end was trimmed by 6 bases and the J gene end by 3 bases; junction bases not matched to a gene: 5. Germline CDR1 and CDR2: MNHNS and SASEGT. The CDR3 totals 13 residues. Here the CDR3 reads CASSRDRNYEQYF. For the CDR3, the DNA is TGTGCCAGCAGCCGGGACAGAAACTACGAGCAGTACTTC.

There are a few counts of this clone. Other DNA variants within this sample encode the same CDR3. V is TRBV2 and J is TRBJ2-3; weak D call: TRBD1 (6 bases). CDR1 SNHLY and CDR2 FYNNEI come from the germline V gene. The V gene lost 7 bases and the J gene lost 3 bases, with 11 bases spanning the gap. This CDR3 comprises 13 residues. The CDR3 spells CASIWQGTDTQYF. The DNA of the CDR3 is TGTGCCAGCATTTGGCAGGGGACAGATACGCAGTATTTT.

The V gene is TRBV18, the J gene TRBJ1-4; possible D gene TRBD1, 6 bases. The germline CDR1 and CDR2 sequences are KGHSH and LQKENI. The CDR3 totals 16 residues. Trimming shortened V by 2 bases and J by 2 bases, and 12 bases separated the two germline ends. The CDR3, as DNA: TGTGCCAGCTCACCATTAAGGACAGCGACTAATGAAAAACTGTTTTTT. Its protein product is CASSPLRTATNEKLFF.

The chain couples TRBV4-1 to TRBJ2-5; maybe TRBD1 (6 bases). The CDR3 has 13 residues. Germline CDR1 is MGHRA and CDR2 is YSYEKL. Trimming removed 0 bases at V and 5 bases at J, with 7 bases between. CDR3 sequence: CASSQEQGETQYF. CDR3 in DNA: TGCGCCAGCAGCCAAGAGCAGGGGGAGACCCAGTACTTC.

Only a few counts were recorded for this clone. The J gene is TRBJ2-5, the V gene TRBV25-1; D gene unclear. TRBJ2-7 matches the DNA end more closely, so the J call is doubtful. The germline V gene encodes CDR1 MGHDK and CDR2 SYGVNS. The CDR3 is 11 amino acids. The CDR3: CASSGNSEQYF. The CDR3, as DNA: TGTGCCAGCAGTGGGAATAGCGAGCAGTACTTC.